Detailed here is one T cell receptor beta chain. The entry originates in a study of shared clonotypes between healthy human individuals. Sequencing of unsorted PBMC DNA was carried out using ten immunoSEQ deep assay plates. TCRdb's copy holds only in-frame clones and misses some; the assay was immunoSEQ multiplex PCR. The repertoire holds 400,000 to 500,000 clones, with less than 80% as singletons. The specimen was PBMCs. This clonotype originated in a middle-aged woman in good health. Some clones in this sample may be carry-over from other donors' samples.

The CDR3 DNA is TGTGCCAGCAGTTCCGGGACAGCCACCTACGAGCAGTACTTC. The encoded protein is CASSSGTATYEQYF. This sequence joins TRBV2 and TRBJ2-7; 7 bases are a match to TRBD1. The CDR3 has 14 amino acids. Germline CDR1 reads SNHLY; CDR2 reads FYNNEI. J gave up 2 bases and V 5 bases, and 6 bases lay outside the gene matches.